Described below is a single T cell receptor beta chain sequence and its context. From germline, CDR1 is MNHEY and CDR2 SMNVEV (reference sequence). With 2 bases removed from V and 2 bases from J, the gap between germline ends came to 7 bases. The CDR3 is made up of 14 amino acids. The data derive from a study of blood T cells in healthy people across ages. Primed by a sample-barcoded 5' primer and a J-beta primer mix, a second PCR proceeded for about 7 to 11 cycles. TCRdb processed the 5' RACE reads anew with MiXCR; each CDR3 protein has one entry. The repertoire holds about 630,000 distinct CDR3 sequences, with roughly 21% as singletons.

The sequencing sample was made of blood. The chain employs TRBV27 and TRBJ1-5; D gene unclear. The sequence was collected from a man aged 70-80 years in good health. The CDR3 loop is CASSLKPGNQPQHF. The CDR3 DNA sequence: TGTGCCAGCAGTTTAAAGCCGGGCAATCAGCCCCAGCATTTT.